A single sample gave rise to the 5 T cell receptor beta chains below, sequenced in a study of beta chain features in type 1 diabetes. Every bit of the isolated RNA underwent reverse transcription, so sequencing read expressed TCRB transcripts. Only in-frame clones appear in the TCRdb table, and some are missing; sequencing was by immunoSEQ multiplex PCR. The sample lists 10,000 to 15,000 clones; roughly half were seen once. The source material was stem cell memory CD4+ T cells from blood. These receptors were obtained from a man between 18 and 29 years old in good health.

The V gene is TRBV29-1, the J gene TRBJ2-1; D ambiguous. V was shortened by 3 bases and J by 4 bases, with 7 bases between the two germline ends. CDR3 length: 12 residues. CDR1 SQVTM and CDR2 ANQGSEA come from the germline V gene. Written as DNA, the CDR3 is TGCAGCGTTGAGCAGGAATACAATGAGCAGTTCTTC. It specifies CSVEQEYNEQFF.

The chain has TRBV7-2 and TRBJ2-2, with 12 bases aligning to TRBD2. V trimming: 5 bases; J trimming: 6 bases; junction bases outside the gene matches: 4. The germline V gene has CDR1 SGHTA and CDR2 FQGNSA. The CDR3 loop spans 15 amino acids. The CDR3 DNA follows: TGTGCCAGCAGCCCCCCTAGCGGGGGGGCCGGGGAGCTGTTTTTT. Translation gives CASSPPSGGAGELFF.

V gene TRBV9 combines with J gene TRBJ2-3, with D possibly matching TRBD2 (5 bases). Germline lookup yields CDR1 SGDLS and CDR2 YYNGEE. There are 12 residues in the CDR3. Trimming took 0 bases from V and 8 from J, leaving 7 bases between them. CDR3 residues: CASSVASGTQYF. The CDR3 nucleotides read TGTGCCAGCAGCGTAGCAAGCGGTACGCAGTATTTT.

This clone was recorded a few times. V is TRBV7-7 and J is TRBJ2-3; a weak D match, TRBD1 (5 bases). There are 18 residues in the CDR3. V shed 5 bases and J shed 0 bases, with 21 bases lying between them. CDR1 is SSHAT and CDR2 is FNYEAQ in the germline V gene (reference sequence). This chain's CDR3 is CASSPLTVVPTSTDTQYF. The CDR3 bases are TGTGCCAGCAGCCCTTTGACAGTGGTTCCGACTAGCACAGATACGCAGTATTTT.

The rearrangement links TRBV7-8 to TRBJ1-5, with 7 bases fitting TRBD1. The CDR3 runs to 15 residues. The ends lost 5 bases at V and 3 bases at J; junction bases unmatched: 7. Germline V gives CDR1 SGHVS, CDR2 FQNEAQ. The chain's CDR3 is CASSPRDRNNQPQHF. In nucleotides, the CDR3 is TGTGCCAGCAGCCCCCGGGACAGAAACAATCAGCCCCAGCATTTT.